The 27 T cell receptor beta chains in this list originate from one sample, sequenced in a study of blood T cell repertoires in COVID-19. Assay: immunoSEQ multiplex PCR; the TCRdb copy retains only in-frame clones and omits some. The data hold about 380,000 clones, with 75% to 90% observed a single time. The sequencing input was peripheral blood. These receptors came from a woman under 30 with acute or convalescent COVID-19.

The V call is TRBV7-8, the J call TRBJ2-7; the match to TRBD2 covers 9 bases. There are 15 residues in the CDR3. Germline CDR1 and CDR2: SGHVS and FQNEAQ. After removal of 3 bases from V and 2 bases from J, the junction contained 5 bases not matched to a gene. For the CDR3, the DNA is TGTGCCAGCAGCTTCGAGCGGGGGGCCCCCTACGAGCAGTACTTC. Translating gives CASSFERGAPYEQYF.

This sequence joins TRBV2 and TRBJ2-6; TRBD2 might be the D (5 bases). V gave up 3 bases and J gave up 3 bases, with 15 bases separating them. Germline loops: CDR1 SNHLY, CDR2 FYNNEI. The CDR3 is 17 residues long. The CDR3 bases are TGTGCCAGCAGTGATGGTCTGGGAGTAGATGGGGCCAACGTCCTGACTTTC. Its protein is CASSDGLGVDGANVLTF. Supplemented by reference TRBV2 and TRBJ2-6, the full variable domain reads EPEVTQTPSHQVTQMGQEVILRCVPISNHLYFYWYRQILGQKVEFLVSFYNNEISEKSEIFDDQFSVERPDGSNFTLKIRSTKLEDSAMYFCASSDGLGVDGANVLTFGAGSRLTVL.

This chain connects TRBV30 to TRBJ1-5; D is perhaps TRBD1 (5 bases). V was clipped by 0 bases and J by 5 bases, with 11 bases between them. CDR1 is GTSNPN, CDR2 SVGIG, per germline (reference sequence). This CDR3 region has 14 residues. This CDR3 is CAWSVRQTDQPQHF. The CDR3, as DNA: TGTGCCTGGAGTGTACGACAGACCGATCAGCCCCAGCATTTT.

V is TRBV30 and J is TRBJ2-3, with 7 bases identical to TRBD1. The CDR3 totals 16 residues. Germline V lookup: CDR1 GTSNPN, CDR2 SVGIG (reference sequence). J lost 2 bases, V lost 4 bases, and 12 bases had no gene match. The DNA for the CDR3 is TGTGCCTGGACCCCTCACGGCAGGGGGATCACAGATACGCAGTATTTT. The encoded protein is CAWTPHGRGITDTQYF.

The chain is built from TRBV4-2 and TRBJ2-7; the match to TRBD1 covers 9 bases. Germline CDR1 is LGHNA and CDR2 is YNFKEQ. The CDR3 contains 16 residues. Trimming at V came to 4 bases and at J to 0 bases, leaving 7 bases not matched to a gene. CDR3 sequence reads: CASSRTGQGSSYEQYF. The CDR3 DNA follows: TGTGCCAGCAGCCGGACCGGACAGGGGAGCTCCTACGAGCAGTACTTC.

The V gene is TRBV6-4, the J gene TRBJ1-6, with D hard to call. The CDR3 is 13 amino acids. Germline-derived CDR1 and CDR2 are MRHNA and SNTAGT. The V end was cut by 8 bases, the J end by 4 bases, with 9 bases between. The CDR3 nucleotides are TGTGCCAGCGGACTAGATTATAATTCACCCCTCCACTTT. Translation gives CASGLDYNSPLHF.

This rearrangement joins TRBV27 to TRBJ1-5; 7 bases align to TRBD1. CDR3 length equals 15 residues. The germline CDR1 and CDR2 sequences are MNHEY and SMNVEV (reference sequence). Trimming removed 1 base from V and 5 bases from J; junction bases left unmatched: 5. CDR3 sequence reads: CASSLWAGGHQPQHF. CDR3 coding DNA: TGTGCCAGCAGTTTATGGGCAGGGGGGCATCAGCCCCAGCATTTT.

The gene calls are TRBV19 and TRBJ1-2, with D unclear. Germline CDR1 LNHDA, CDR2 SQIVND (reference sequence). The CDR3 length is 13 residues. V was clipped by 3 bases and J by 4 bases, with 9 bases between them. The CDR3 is CASSMAQVYGYTF. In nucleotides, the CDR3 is TGTGCCAGTAGTATGGCTCAGGTCTATGGCTACACCTTC.

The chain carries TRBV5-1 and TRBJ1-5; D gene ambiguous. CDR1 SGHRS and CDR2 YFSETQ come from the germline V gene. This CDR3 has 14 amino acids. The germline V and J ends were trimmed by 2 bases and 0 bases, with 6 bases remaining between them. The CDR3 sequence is CASSFSSSNQPQHF. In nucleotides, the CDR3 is TGCGCCAGCAGCTTTAGTAGTAGCAATCAGCCCCAGCATTTT.

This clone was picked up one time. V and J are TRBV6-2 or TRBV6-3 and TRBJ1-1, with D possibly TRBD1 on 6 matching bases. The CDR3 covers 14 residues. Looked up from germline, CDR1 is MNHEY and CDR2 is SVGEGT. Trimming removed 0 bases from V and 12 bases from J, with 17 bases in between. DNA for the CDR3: TGTGCCAGCAGTTACTCCTGGTACAGGGTTAGTTCTTTCTTT. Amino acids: CASSYSWYRVSSFF.

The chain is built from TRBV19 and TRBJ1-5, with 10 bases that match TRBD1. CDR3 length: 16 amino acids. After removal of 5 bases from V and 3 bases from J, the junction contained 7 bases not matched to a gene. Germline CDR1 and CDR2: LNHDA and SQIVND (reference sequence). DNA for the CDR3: TGTGCCAGTAGTCCCCGGGACAGGGGTGACAATCAGCCCCAGCATTTT. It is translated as CASSPRDRGDNQPQHF.

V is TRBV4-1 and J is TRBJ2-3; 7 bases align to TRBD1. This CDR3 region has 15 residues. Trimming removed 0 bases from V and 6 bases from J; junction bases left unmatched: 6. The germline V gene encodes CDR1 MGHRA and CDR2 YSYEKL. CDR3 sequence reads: CASSQDGTDLDTQYF. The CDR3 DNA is TGCGCCAGCAGCCAAGACGGGACAGATCTTGATACGCAGTATTTT.

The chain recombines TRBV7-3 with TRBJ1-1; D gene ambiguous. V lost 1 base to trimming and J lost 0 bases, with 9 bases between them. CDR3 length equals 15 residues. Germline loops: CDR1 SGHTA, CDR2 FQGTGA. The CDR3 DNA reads TGTGCCAGCAGCTTAATGGCCACAGTGAACACTGAAGCTTTCTTT. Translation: CASSLMATVNTEAFF.

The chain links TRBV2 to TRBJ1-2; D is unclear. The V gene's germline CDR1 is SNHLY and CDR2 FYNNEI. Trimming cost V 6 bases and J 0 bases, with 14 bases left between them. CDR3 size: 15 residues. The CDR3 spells CASRTTTRANYGYTF. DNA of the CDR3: TGTGCCAGCAGGACGACTACTCGGGCTAACTATGGCTACACCTTC.

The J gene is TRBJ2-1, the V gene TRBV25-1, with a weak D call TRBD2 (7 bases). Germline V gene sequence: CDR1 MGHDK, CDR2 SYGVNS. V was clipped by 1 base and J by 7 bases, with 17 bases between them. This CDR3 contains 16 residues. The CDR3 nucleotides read TGTGCCAGCAGTGAATGGGGGGGGCGCAGAGGAAATGAGCAGTTCTTC. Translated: CASSEWGGRRGNEQFF.

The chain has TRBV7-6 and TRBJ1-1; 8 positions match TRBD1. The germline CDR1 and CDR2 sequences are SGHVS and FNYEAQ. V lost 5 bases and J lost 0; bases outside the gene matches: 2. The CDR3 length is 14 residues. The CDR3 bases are TGTGCCAGCAGCCGGGACAGGATGAACACTGAAGCTTTCTTT. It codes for CASSRDRMNTEAFF.

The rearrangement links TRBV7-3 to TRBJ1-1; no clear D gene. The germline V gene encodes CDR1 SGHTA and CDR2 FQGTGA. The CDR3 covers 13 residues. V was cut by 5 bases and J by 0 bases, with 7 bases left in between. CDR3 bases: TGTGCCAGCAGCCCGGGAATGAACACTGAAGCTTTCTTT. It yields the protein CASSPGMNTEAFF. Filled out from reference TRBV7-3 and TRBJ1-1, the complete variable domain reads GAGVSQTPSNKVTEKGKYVELRCDPISGHTALYWYRQSLGQGPEFLIYFQGTGAADDSGLPNDRFFAVRPEGSVSTLKIQRTERGDSAVYLCASSPGMNTEAFFGQGTRLTVV.

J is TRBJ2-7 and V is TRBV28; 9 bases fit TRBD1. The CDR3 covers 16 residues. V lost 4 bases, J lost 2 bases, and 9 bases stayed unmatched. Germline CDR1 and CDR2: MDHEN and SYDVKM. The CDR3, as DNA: TGTGCCAGCAGTTCAACAGACAGGGGGATCACCTACGAGCAGTACTTC. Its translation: CASSSTDRGITYEQYF.

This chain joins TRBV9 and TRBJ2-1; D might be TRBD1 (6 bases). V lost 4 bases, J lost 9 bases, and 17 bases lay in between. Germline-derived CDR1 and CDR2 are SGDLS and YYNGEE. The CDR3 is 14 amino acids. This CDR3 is CASSLQGMESEQFF. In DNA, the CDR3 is TGTGCCAGCAGCCTACAGGGAATGGAAAGTGAGCAGTTCTTC.

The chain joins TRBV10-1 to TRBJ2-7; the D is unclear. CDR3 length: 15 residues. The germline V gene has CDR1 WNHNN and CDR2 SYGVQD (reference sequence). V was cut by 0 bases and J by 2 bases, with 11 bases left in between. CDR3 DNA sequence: TGCGCCAGCAGTGAGTCCCAAGACTGGACCTACGAGCAGTACTTC. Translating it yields CASSESQDWTYEQYF.

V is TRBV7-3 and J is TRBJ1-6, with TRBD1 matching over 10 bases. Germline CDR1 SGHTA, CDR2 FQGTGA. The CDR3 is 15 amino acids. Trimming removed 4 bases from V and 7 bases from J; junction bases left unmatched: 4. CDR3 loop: CASSSTGQGNSPLHF. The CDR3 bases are TGTGCCAGCAGCTCGACGGGACAGGGGAATTCACCCCTCCACTTT.

As DNA, the CDR3 is TGTGCCAGCAGCGTAACAGGGAAAACCGGGGAGCTGTTTTTT. Protein sequence: CASSVTGKTGELFF. V and J are TRBV2 and TRBJ2-2; a possible D gene is TRBD1 (6 bases). Germline lookup yields CDR1 SNHLY and CDR2 FYNNEI. CDR3 length: 14 residues. Trimming left V 6 bases short and J 5 bases short, with 13 bases between.

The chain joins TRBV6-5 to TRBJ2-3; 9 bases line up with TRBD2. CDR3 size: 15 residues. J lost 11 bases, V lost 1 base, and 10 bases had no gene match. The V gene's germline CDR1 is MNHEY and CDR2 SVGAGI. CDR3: CASSYFYPPAGGQYF. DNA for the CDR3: TGTGCCAGCAGTTACTTTTACCCCCCAGCGGGGGGGCAGTATTTT.

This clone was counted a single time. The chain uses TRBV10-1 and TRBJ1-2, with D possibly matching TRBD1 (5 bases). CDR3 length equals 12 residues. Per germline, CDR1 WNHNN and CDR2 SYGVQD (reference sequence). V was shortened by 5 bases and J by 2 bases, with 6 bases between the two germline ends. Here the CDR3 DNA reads TGCGCCAGCAGTAACAGGAACTATGGCTACACCTTC. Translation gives CASSNRNYGYTF.

CDR3 amino acids: CASSIRYETTSGANVLTF. In nucleotides, the CDR3 is TGTGCCAGTAGTATACGATACGAGACAACCTCTGGGGCCAACGTCCTGACTTTC. The V call is TRBV19, the J call TRBJ2-6; D remains ambiguous. Germline CDR1 and CDR2: LNHDA and SQIVND (reference sequence). Deletions cut 2 bases from V and 0 bases from J, with 14 bases between. This CDR3 contains 18 residues.

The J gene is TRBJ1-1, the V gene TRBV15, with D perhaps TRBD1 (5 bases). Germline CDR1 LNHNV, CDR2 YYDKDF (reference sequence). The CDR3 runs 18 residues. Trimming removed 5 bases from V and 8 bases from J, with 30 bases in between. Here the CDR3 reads CATSGKTGTIPTGREAFF. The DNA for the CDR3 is TGTGCCACCAGCGGAAAAACAGGAACCATTCCTACTGGGAGGGAAGCTTTCTTT.

The CDR3 loop is CASSERQGEGGEKLFF. The CDR3 DNA sequence: TGTGCCAGCAGTGAGAGACAGGGGGAAGGGGGTGAAAAACTGTTTTTT. This chain joins TRBV6-1 and TRBJ1-4, with 9 positions matching TRBD1. The CDR3 consists of 16 residues. V lost 3 bases and J lost 7; bases outside the gene matches: 9. CDR1 is MNHNS and CDR2 is SASEGT in the germline V gene.